This TCR beta chain came from a study of blood T cell repertoires in COVID-19 (dated by TCRdb to 2018 to 2021). As for the study more broadly: Samples covering the acute and convalescent phases of COVID-19 were provided by collaborators in the United States, Italy and Spain. The prospective study material was composed of cDNA or gDNA derived from T cells, B-cell-depleted T cells, or PBMCs. The dataset comprised deeply sampled blood TCRbeta repertoires from subjects exposed to, actively infected with, or recovered from COVID-19. The repertoires were released in a freely available public database intended as a resource for research on the immune response to SARS-CoV-2. Samples came from the ongoing ImmuneRACE study (first 160 participants) plus 1,254 subjects from 6 global collaborators. A de-identified subject ID, COVID-19 status, age in years and sex were almost always included in the sample metadata. Where HLA class I and class II types were available, the types were taken from metadata supplied by the sample provider, not from assay-based typing.

Each collaborating institution followed its own protocols to collect whole blood in K2EDTA tubes. For TCRbeta analysis, collaborator samples were shipped as frozen whole blood, as isolated PBMCs, or as DNA extracted from either sample type. TCRbeta CDR3 regions were amplified from genomic DNA by means of the immunoSEQ Assay, a bias-controlled multiplex PCR. On the authors' methods: Within the assay, amplification of reference gene primers was used to estimate how many nucleated cells each sample contained. To quantify the absolute abundance of each unique TCRbeta CDR3 rearrangement, sequence reads were collapsed and filtered. For each sample, productive Simpson clonality was calculated as the square root of Simpson's diversity index over productive rearrangements. TCRdb holds this immuneACCESS table with in-frame rearrangements only. Some clones are missing; in checked studies, unresolved V genes explain under half, and the rest has no known cause. The V and J calls and the clone size are those of that table, but D and trimming were determined from the DNA. The sample table lists about 74,000 clones, about four fifths of them with a count of one. The ten biggest clones cover 30% to 45% of the sample.

V sheds 4 bases and J sheds 7 bases, leaving 15 bases between their ends. The CDR1 and CDR2 encoded by the germline V gene are SGHRS and YFSETQ. Reading from cysteine to phenylalanine, the CDR3 counts 14 amino acids. The only DNA kept is the CDR3, 42 bases in frame from the first base. Broader findings and caveats from the paper: Clinical and demographic metadata were provided uncurated, with the amount varying by source and participant.

Notes on this clone: The target of this receptor is not known. Per-base qualities were not stored, and no clone one base away is much larger.

This chain joins TRBV5-1 to TRBJ2-1; TRBD2 could be the D gene, as 5 bases match. This receptor was taken from a man between 70 and 80 years old with acute or convalescent COVID-19. Sample: peripheral blood. The CDR3 is CASSPPVAWNEQFF. The sequenced DNA: TGCGCCAGCAGCCCCCCGGTAGCGTGGAATGAGCAGTTCTTC.